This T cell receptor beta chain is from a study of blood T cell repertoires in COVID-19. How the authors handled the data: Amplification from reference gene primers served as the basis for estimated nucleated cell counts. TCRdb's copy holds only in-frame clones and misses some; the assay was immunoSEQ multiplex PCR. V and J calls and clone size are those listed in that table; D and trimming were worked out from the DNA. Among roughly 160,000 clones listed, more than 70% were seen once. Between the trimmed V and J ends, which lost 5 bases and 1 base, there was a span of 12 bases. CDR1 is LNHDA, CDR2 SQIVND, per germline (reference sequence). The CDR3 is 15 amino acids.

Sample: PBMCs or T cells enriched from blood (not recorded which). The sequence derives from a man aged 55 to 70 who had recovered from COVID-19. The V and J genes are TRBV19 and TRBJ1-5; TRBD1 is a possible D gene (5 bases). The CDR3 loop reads CASSFATGSNQPQHF. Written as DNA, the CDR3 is TGTGCCAGTAGTTTCGCTACAGGAAGCAATCAGCCCCAGCATTTT.